This is a list of T cell receptor beta chains from one sample in a study of blood T cell repertoires in COVID-19. Using immunoSEQ multiplex PCR, the repertoire was profiled, and TCRdb retains in-frame clones only, with some absent. The repertoire holds about 360,000 clones, around 87% seen once, with 3% in the top ten. The source material was peripheral blood. These TCRs come from a human donor in a cohort sampled during active COVID-19. The CDR3 runs from the conserved cysteine through the conserved F or W. A D gene is named only where the DNA matches it firmly. Clone size is stated in some rows and not others, as once, few, many or a class when expanded.

clone_size j_call d_call v_call cdr3_length cdr3_aa cdr3_nt
. TRBJ2-3 TRBD2 TRBV19 18 CASSPGMGLAGGIDTQYF TGTGCCAGTAGTCCGGGTATGGGACTAGCGGGGGGGATAGATACGCAGTATTTT
. TRBJ2-5 . TRBV11-3 15 CASSLTGVGQETQYF TGTGCCAGCAGCTTAACCGGGGTGGGCCAAGAGACCCAGTACTTC
. TRBJ1-1 TRBD1 TRBV13 14 CASSPTGVDTEAFF TGTGCCAGCAGCCCTACAGGGGTAGACACTGAAGCTTTCTTT
. TRBJ1-1 TRBD1 TRBV30 16 CAWESGTAVRGTEAFF TGTGCCTGGGAATCCGGGACAGCCGTCAGGGGGACTGAAGCTTTCTTT
few TRBJ1-1 TRBD1 TRBV25-1 13 CASSETGGSEAFF TGTGCCAGCAGTGAAACAGGGGGCTCAGAGGCTTTCTTT
. TRBJ2-1 TRBD2 TRBV28 15 CASSPSGRAPGEQFF TGTGCCAGCAGCCCCAGCGGGAGGGCCCCGGGTGAGCAGTTCTTC
. TRBJ2-1 . TRBV4-2 16 CASSLQLARPDNEQFF TGTGCCAGCAGCCTACAACTAGCACGACCTGACAATGAGCAGTTCTTC
. TRBJ2-2 TRBD2 TRBV9 17 CASSVDGGGANTGELFF TGTGCCAGCAGCGTAGATGGCGGGGGGGCGAACACCGGGGAGCTGTTTTTT
once TRBJ2-1 TRBD1 TRBV24-1 13 CATSAPGGNEQFF TGTGCCACCAGTGCCCCAGGGGGTAATGAGCAGTTCTTC
. TRBJ1-1 . TRBV19 15 CASSNPGGVNTEAFF TGTGCCAGTAGTAACCCGGGGGGTGTTAACACTGAAGCTTTCTTT
. TRBJ2-3 . TRBV5-1 14 CASSAAGAPDTQYF TGCGCCAGCAGTGCGGCAGGGGCCCCAGATACGCAGTATTTT
. TRBJ1-5 TRBD1 TRBV19 15 CASTRGTVSNQPQHF TGTGCCAGTACTAGGGGGACAGTCAGCAATCAGCCCCAGCATTTT
. TRBJ2-1 TRBD2 TRBV13 15 CASSELAGTVNEQFF TGTGCCAGCAGCGAACTAGCGGGCACGGTAAATGAGCAGTTCTTC
. TRBJ1-5 TRBD1 TRBV5-6 15 CASSLRGTAYQPQHF TGTGCCAGCAGCTTACGAGGGACAGCTTATCAGCCCCAGCATTTT
. TRBJ1-5 TRBD1 TRBV28 16 CASSTRQGGSNQPQHF TGTGCCAGCAGTACCCGACAGGGCGGGAGCAATCAGCCCCAGCATTTT
. TRBJ2-3 TRBD2 TRBV10-3 17 CAISESPPSGDTDTQYF TGTGCCATCAGTGAGTCGCCGCCTAGCGGAGACACAGATACGCAGTATTTT
few TRBJ1-2 . TRBV29-1 16 CSVEDGQGGTGYGYTF TGCAGCGTTGAAGATGGGCAGGGAGGAACAGGCTATGGCTACACCTTC
. TRBJ2-7 TRBD2 TRBV2 14 CASSWTSGGGEQYF TGTGCCAGCAGTTGGACTAGCGGGGGCGGCGAGCAGTACTTC
. TRBJ2-7 TRBD1 TRBV24-1 16 CATSDQARDRAYEQYF TGTGCCACCAGTGATCAGGCCCGGGACAGGGCCTACGAGCAGTACTTC
. TRBJ1-6 TRBD1 TRBV14 15 CASSQGQGLGSPLHF TGTGCCAGCAGCCAAGGACAGGGGCTGGGTTCACCCCTCCACTTT
many TRBJ1-2 . TRBV19 12 CASTSSEGGYTF TGTGCCAGTACTAGCTCCGAGGGTGGCTACACCTTC
. TRBJ2-2 TRBD1 TRBV5-8 16 CASSHDRGRGGGELFF TGTGCCAGCAGCCACGACAGGGGACGGGGCGGCGGGGAGCTGTTTTTT
. TRBJ2-1 . TRBV5-4 14 CASSSTTGLNEQFF TGTGCCAGCAGCTCGACTACAGGGCTCAATGAGCAGTTCTTC
. TRBJ1-2 . TRBV6-5 12 CASTTGYYGYTF TGTGCCAGCACCACAGGATACTATGGCTACACCTTC
. TRBJ2-7 . TRBV27 15 CASSPQGRAVYEQYF TGTGCCAGCAGTCCCCAGGGGAGGGCTGTTTACGAGCAGTACTTC
. TRBJ1-1 . TRBV2 14 CASSEILLNTEAFF TGTGCCAGCAGTGAAATACTTTTGAACACTGAAGCTTTCTTT
. TRBJ1-4 TRBD1 TRBV11-2 15 CASSLEGQTNEKLFF TGTGCCAGCAGCTTAGAGGGACAGACTAATGAAAAACTGTTTTTT
. TRBJ1-4 TRBD1 TRBV2 14 CASIAGTGNEKLFF TGTGCCAGCATTGCAGGGACAGGGAATGAAAAACTGTTTTTT
. TRBJ2-5 . TRBV7-2 18 CASSLVVRGKGAQETQYF TGTGCCAGCAGCTTAGTAGTCCGGGGGAAGGGCGCCCAAGAGACCCAGTACTTC
. TRBJ1-5 . TRBV11-2 14 CASSQQGRGQPQHF TGTGCCAGCAGCCAGCAGGGGAGGGGGCAGCCCCAGCATTTT
. TRBJ2-1 . TRBV7-9 17 CASSQGGDSYSYNEQFF TGTGCCAGCAGCCAGGGTGGGGACTCCTACTCCTACAATGAGCAGTTCTTC
. TRBJ2-7 TRBD2 TRBV5-6 14 CASSSSGLAGEQYF TGTGCCAGCAGCTCGTCGGGACTAGCGGGGGAACAGTACTTC
. TRBJ2-1 TRBD2 TRBV7-3 15 CASSSASGRINEQFF TGTGCCAGCAGCTCCGCTAGCGGGAGGATTAATGAGCAGTTCTTC
. TRBJ2-1 TRBD1 TRBV4-1 16 CASSPAGGQDYNEQFF TGCGCCAGCAGCCCCGCAGGGGGACAGGACTACAATGAGCAGTTCTTC
. TRBJ2-7 . TRBV28 13 CASSFAGGYEQYF TGTGCCAGCAGCTTTGCAGGGGGGTACGAGCAGTACTTC
. TRBJ2-5 . TRBV10-2 15 CASSEPYTRVETQYF TGCGCCAGCAGTGAGCCGTATACTAGGGTAGAGACCCAGTACTTC
. TRBJ1-4 . TRBV6-1 15 CASSENRAANEKLFF TGTGCCAGCAGTGAAAACCGAGCGGCTAATGAAAAACTGTTTTTT
. TRBJ2-3 . TRBV3-1/TRBV3-2 14 CASSQGHSTVSQYF TGTGCCAGCAGCCAAGGTCACAGCACAGTTTCACAGTATTTT
. TRBJ1-1 TRBD1 TRBV2 14 CASSTDRGPAEAFF TGTGCCAGCAGTACAGACAGGGGGCCGGCGGAAGCTTTCTTT
. TRBJ2-5 TRBD2 TRBV7-9 18 CASSLGGTSGGLGETQYF TGTGCCAGCAGCTTAGGAGGGACTAGCGGGGGGCTTGGAGAGACCCAGTACTTC
once TRBJ1-1 TRBD1 TRBV11-2 13 CASSLAIDRVDFF TGTGCCAGCAGCTTAGCCATTGACAGGGTCGATTTCTTT
. TRBJ2-5 TRBD1 TRBV6-5 13 CASSRTGGETQYF TGTGCCAGCAGTCGAACAGGGGGCGAGACCCAGTACTTC
once TRBJ1-1 . TRBV5-1 16 CASSLSSSKLNTEAFF TGCGCCAGCAGCTTGTCTTCATCTAAATTGAACACTGAAGCTTTCTTT
. TRBJ2-3 TRBD2 TRBV7-9 16 CASSLPREGPTDTQYF TGTGCCAGCAGCTTACCGCGGGAGGGCCCCACAGATACGCAGTATTTT
. TRBJ2-7 TRBD2 TRBV3-1/TRBV3-2 15 CASSPAGTSIYEQYF TGTGCCAGCAGCCCGGCCGGGACTAGCATCTACGAGCAGTACTTC